Below, 32 T cell receptor beta chains from the same sample are listed, as sequenced in a study of shared clonotypes between healthy human individuals. Measured with immunoSEQ multiplex PCR; TCRdb has only the in-frame clones, and not every one. The repertoire has about 2.3 million clones, approximately 95% of them found once; the top ten carry 0.39%. Input material: naive CD4+ T cells from PBMCs. Subset: CD45RA+ positively selected. These receptors all come from a man younger than 35 in good health. Some clones in this sample may be carry-over from other donors' samples.

This chain links TRBV27 with TRBJ2-7, with a weak D call TRBD1 (6 bases). Trimming cost V 5 bases and J 1 base, with 12 bases left between them. The CDR3 runs to 14 residues. Germline values: CDR1 MNHEY, CDR2 SMNVEV (reference sequence). CDR3 DNA sequence: TGTGCCAGCAGTACCGACAGGTTATCCTACGAGCAGTACTTC. It codes for CASSTDRLSYEQYF.

The CDR3 is CAISESEGRVEFFYEQYF. CDR3 DNA: TGTGCCATCAGTGAGTCGGAGGGGCGGGTAGAATTCTTCTACGAGCAGTACTTC. V is TRBV10-3 and J is TRBJ2-7; a possible D gene is TRBD2 (6 bases). The V end lost 0 bases, the J end lost 3 bases, and 21 bases lay between the germline ends. The CDR3 has 18 residues. CDR1 and CDR2 from the germline V gene are ENHRY and SYGVKD.

V and J are TRBV5-1 and TRBJ2-1, with a tentative D call TRBD1 (5 bases). CDR1 and CDR2 (germline): SGHRS, YFSETQ. CDR3 length: 14 amino acids. The V end was cut by 3 bases, the J end by 1 base, with 8 bases between. CDR3 DNA: TGCGCCAGCAGCTCGCAGGGTTCCTACAATGAGCAGTTCTTC. Translating gives CASSSQGSYNEQFF. Full variable domain (rest looked up from reference TRBV5-1 and TRBJ2-1): KAGVTQTPRYLIKTRGQQVTLSCSPISGHRSVSWYQQTPGQGLQFLFEYFSETQRNKGNFPGRFSGRQFSNSRSEMNVSTLELGDSALYLCASSSQGSYNEQFFGPGTRLTVL.

With regard to this clone: Distinct nucleotide sequences in the sample also encode this CDR3. V is TRBV7-3 and J is TRBJ2-2; 11 bases align to TRBD2. The CDR3 extends over 16 amino acids. Germline V gene lookup returns CDR1 SGHTA and CDR2 FQGTGA. Germline trimming cut 2 bases from V and 1 base from J; bases unmatched to any gene: 0. CDR3 nucleotides: TGTGCCAGCAGCTTACTAGCGGGAGGGAACACCGGGGAGCTGTTTTTT. Translated: CASSLLAGGNTGELFF.

The CDR3: CASSARQGFAGELFF. The CDR3 nucleotides read TGTGCCAGCAGCGCCCGACAGGGGTTTGCCGGGGAGCTGTTTTTT. The chain uses TRBV7-2 and TRBJ2-2, with 8 positions matching TRBD1. There are 15 residues in the CDR3. Trimming took 5 bases from V and 6 from J; bases not matched to a gene: 8. CDR1 SGHTA and CDR2 FQGNSA come from the germline V gene.

The V and J genes are TRBV5-1 and TRBJ1-1, with a possible D match to TRBD1 (6 bases). The V gene lost 4 bases and the J gene lost 4 bases, with 17 bases spanning the gap. Germline V CDR1 and CDR2: SGHRS, YFSETQ. This CDR3 has 15 residues. The chain's CDR3 is CASSPQQGTGTEAFF. The CDR3 DNA sequence: TGCGCCAGCAGCCCCCAACAGGGTACAGGCACTGAAGCTTTCTTT.

The J gene is TRBJ1-2, the V gene TRBV6-1; no reliable D call. There are 14 residues in the CDR3. Deletions cut 7 bases from V and 0 bases from J, with 12 bases between. Germline CDR1 is MNHNS and CDR2 is SASEGT. The CDR3 is CASIGRPANYGYTF. The CDR3 nucleotides are TGTGCCAGCATCGGCAGACCCGCTAACTATGGCTACACCTTC.

V gene TRBV28 combines with J gene TRBJ2-2; a weak D match, TRBD2 (6 bases). The ends were cut back, 0 bases at V and 4 bases at J, with 9 bases in the middle. The V gene's germline CDR1 is MDHEN and CDR2 SYDVKM. This CDR3 comprises 15 residues. CDR3 sequence reads: CASSLWRGSTGELFF. The CDR3 nucleotides are TGTGCCAGCAGTTTATGGCGGGGAAGCACCGGGGAGCTGTTTTTT.

CDR3 DNA sequence: TGTGCCAGCAGCTTGGCGGGGATTAGCTCCTACGAGCAGTACTTC. Translation gives CASSLAGISSYEQYF. This chain connects TRBV5-5 to TRBJ2-7; D possibly corresponds to TRBD2 (5 bases). The CDR3 is made up of 15 amino acids. Germline-derived CDR1 and CDR2 are SGHKS and YYEKEE (reference sequence). V lost 0 bases, J lost 0 bases, and 10 bases lay in between.

The rearrangement links TRBV2 to TRBJ2-7; TRBD2 matches 10 bases. V shed 2 bases, J shed 1 base, and the junction held 2 bases outside the gene matches. Germline lookup yields CDR1 SNHLY and CDR2 FYNNEI. There are 15 residues in the CDR3. Written as DNA, the CDR3 is TGTGCCAGCAGTGAAAGCGGGAGGGGATCCTACGAGCAGTACTTC. It specifies CASSESGRGSYEQYF.

The chain employs TRBV19 and TRBJ1-1; tentative D call: TRBD1 (6 bases). Germline loops: CDR1 LNHDA, CDR2 SQIVND (reference sequence). The V end lost 4 bases, the J end lost 5 bases, and 14 bases lay between the germline ends. This CDR3 has 14 residues. CDR3 nucleotides: TGTGCCAGTAGTACGTACTCCGGGACAACTGAAGCTTTCTTT. It yields the protein CASSTYSGTTEAFF.

This clone showed up just once. Different DNA sequences within this sample yield the same CDR3. CDR3 region: CASSLESGNEQFF. Here the CDR3 DNA reads TGTGCCAGCAGCTTAGAAAGCGGGAATGAGCAGTTCTTC. The chain combines TRBV7-2 with TRBJ2-1; possibly TRBD2 for D (6 bases). The CDR3 loop spans 13 amino acids. Trimming pared 1 base from V and 7 bases from J, leaving 8 bases between. Germline V gives CDR1 SGHTA, CDR2 FQGNSA.

The chain is built from TRBV28 and TRBJ1-4, with D unclear. This CDR3 has 14 amino acids. CDR1 and CDR2 (germline): MDHEN, SYDVKM. With 2 bases removed from V and 6 bases from J, the gap between germline ends came to 10 bases. The CDR3 DNA is TGTGCCAGCAGTTTAAGGACGTCCTATGAAAAACTGTTTTTT. Protein: CASSLRTSYEKLFF.

The chain employs TRBV11-3 and TRBJ1-5; 10 bases map to TRBD1. V gave up 5 bases and J gave up 2 bases; unmatched junction bases: 15. The CDR3 extends over 19 amino acids. The germline gives CDR1 SGHNT, CDR2 YENEEA. DNA of the CDR3: TGTGCCAGCAGCCGACGGGACAGGGGTTTAGGTCGGCGCAATCAGCCCCAGCATTTT. It codes for CASSRRDRGLGRRNQPQHF. The complete variable domain, with remaining parts taken from reference TRBV11-3 and TRBJ1-5, reads EAGVVQSPRYKIIEKKQPVAFWCNPISGHNTLYWYLQNLGQGPELLIRYENEEAVDDSQLPKDRFSAERLKGVDSTLKIQPAELGDSAVYLCASSRRDRGLGRRNQPQHFGDGTRLSIL.

This clone was observed a handful of times. One end of the junction varies from germline; a read error may be responsible. The chain joins TRBV5-4 to TRBJ1-2; perhaps TRBD1 as D (6 bases). Germline V CDR1 and CDR2: SGHNT, YYREEE (reference sequence). The CDR3 is 12 amino acids. The CDR3 loop reads CASSLGATGPSF. For the CDR3, the DNA is TGTGCCAGCAGCTTGGGGGCGACAGGACCAAGCTTC.

This chain links TRBV6-6 with TRBJ2-2, with D possibly matching TRBD2 (6 bases). The V and J ends lost 2 bases and 7 bases respectively, with 8 bases between them. The germline V gene encodes CDR1 MNHNY and CDR2 SVGAGI (reference sequence). The CDR3 covers 13 residues. The CDR3 DNA follows: TGTGCCAGCAGTTACGGAGGGGTCGGGGAGCTGTTTTTT. Encoded protein: CASSYGGVGELFF.

The chain couples TRBV28 to TRBJ1-4; 12 positions match TRBD1. The germline V gene encodes CDR1 MDHEN and CDR2 SYDVKM. V shed 6 bases, J shed 6 bases, and the junction held 8 bases outside the gene matches. This CDR3 comprises 16 residues. This chain's CDR3 is CASRTTGTGGYEKLFF. CDR3 nucleotide sequence: TGTGCCAGCAGAACGACCGGGACAGGGGGCTATGAAAAACTGTTTTTT.

The chain employs TRBV27 and TRBJ2-7; TRBD1 agrees at 9 bases. Germline CDR1 reads MNHEY; CDR2 reads SMNVEV (reference sequence). V lost 5 bases, J lost 2 bases, and 4 bases stayed unmatched. This CDR3 has 14 amino acids. CDR3 region: CASSAGTGPYEQYF. In nucleotides, the CDR3 is TGTGCCAGCAGTGCCGGGACAGGGCCCTACGAGCAGTACTTC.

V gene TRBV7-2 combines with J gene TRBJ2-4; 8 nucleotides match TRBD1. V shed 5 bases, J shed 7 bases, and the junction held 7 bases outside the gene matches. The CDR3 has 14 residues. CDR1 SGHTA and CDR2 FQGNSA come from the germline V gene. In DNA, the CDR3 is TGTGCCAGCAGCACCCGGACAGGGTTGAACATTCAGTACTTC. Translation: CASSTRTGLNIQYF.

The chain's CDR3 is CASSPPILVTGKDTQYF. The DNA for the CDR3 is TGTGCCAGCAGCCCTCCTATACTAGTCACGGGGAAAGATACGCAGTATTTT. V and J are TRBV7-9 and TRBJ2-3; tentatively, D is TRBD2 (5 bases). Trimming pared 5 bases from V and 5 bases from J, leaving 23 bases between. The germline V gene encodes CDR1 SEHNR and CDR2 FQNEAQ (reference sequence). The CDR3 is 17 residues long. Using reference TRBV7-9 and TRBJ2-3 for the parts outside the CDR3, the full variable domain is DTGVSQNPRHKITKRGQNVTFRCDPISEHNRLYWYRQTLGQGPEFLTYFQNEAQLEKSRLLSDRFSAERPKGSFSTLEIQRTEQGDSAMYLCASSPPILVTGKDTQYFGPGTRLTVL.

The chain uses TRBV28 and TRBJ2-3; 8 bases agree with TRBD2. CDR1 is MDHEN and CDR2 is SYDVKM in the germline V gene. The J segment lost 3 bases and the V segment lost 6 bases, leaving 5 bases of the junction unmatched. This CDR3 is 14 amino acids long. CDR3 region: CASRGTRSTDTQYF. In DNA, the CDR3 is TGTGCCAGCAGGGGGACTAGATCTACAGATACGCAGTATTTT. Filled out from reference TRBV28 and TRBJ2-3, the complete variable domain reads DVKVTQSSRYLVKRTGEKVFLECVQDMDHENMFWYRQDPGLGLRLIYFSYDVKMKEKGDIPEGYSVSREKKERFSLILESASTNQTSMYLCASRGTRSTDTQYFGPGTRLTVL.

CDR3 in DNA: TGTGCCAGCAGCTCGGGGACAGGGGTGTCCTACGAGCAGTACTTC. Translating gives CASSSGTGVSYEQYF. The V and J genes are TRBV5-6 and TRBJ2-7; 10 bases match TRBD1. J gave up 1 base and V 3 bases, and 4 bases lay outside the gene matches. CDR1 is SGHDT and CDR2 is YYEEEE in the germline V gene. The CDR3 runs to 15 residues.

V gene TRBV15 combines with J gene TRBJ2-7; 8 bases agree with TRBD1. The CDR3 extends over 15 amino acids. Germline V CDR1 and CDR2: LNHNV, YYDKDF (reference sequence). V dropped 0 bases and J dropped 4; count of bases not matched to a gene: 5. The CDR3 bases are TGTGCCACCAGCAGAGACGTGAGACAGGGGTACGAGCAGTACTTC. Protein product: CATSRDVRQGYEQYF.

The chain is built from TRBV9 and TRBJ2-3, with 7 bases aligning to TRBD1. CDR3 length equals 14 residues. Trimming cost V 3 bases and J 8 bases; bases outside gene matches: 9. From germline, CDR1 is SGDLS and CDR2 YYNGEE. DNA of the CDR3: TGTGCCAGCAGCGATAGACAGGGAGTAGGTACGCAGTATTTT. Encoded protein: CASSDRQGVGTQYF.

The CDR3: CASSLRTGGSTDTQYF. The DNA for the CDR3 is TGTGCCAGCAGTTTGAGAACGGGAGGTTCCACAGATACGCAGTATTTT. This chain links TRBV6-6 with TRBJ2-3; 7 bases align to TRBD2. Trimming removed 4 bases from V and 2 bases from J; junction bases left unmatched: 9. Germline values: CDR1 MNHNY, CDR2 SVGAGI (reference sequence). There are 16 residues in the CDR3.

The chain uses TRBV28 and TRBJ1-3; 9 nucleotides agree with TRBD1. Germline V lookup: CDR1 MDHEN, CDR2 SYDVKM. The ends lost 6 bases at V and 2 bases at J; junction bases unmatched: 5. This CDR3 is built from 15 residues. The CDR3 region has the DNA TGTGCCAGCAGAACCCGACAGGGGGCTGGAAACACCATATATTTT. It codes for CASRTRQGAGNTIYF.

This chain uses TRBV7-3 with TRBJ2-3, with 15 bases identical to TRBD2. V lost 5 bases to trimming and J lost 1 base; unmatched junction nucleotides: 19. This CDR3 comprises 22 residues. Germline assignment: CDR1 SGHTA and CDR2 FQGTGA. In nucleotides, the CDR3 is TGTGCCAGCAGCGTCCGCGCGACCCCCGGACTAGCGGGAGGGCCTGGCACAGATACGCAGTATTTT. Translated, it gives CASSVRATPGLAGGPGTDTQYF. The variable domain in full, with the rest retrieved from reference TRBV7-3 and TRBJ2-3, is GAGVSQTPSNKVTEKGKYVELRCDPISGHTALYWYRQSLGQGPEFLIYFQGTGAADDSGLPNDRFFAVRPEGSVSTLKIQRTERGDSAVYLCASSVRATPGLAGGPGTDTQYFGPGTRLTVL.

This clone was seen only once. CDR3 sequence: CASSSRGGSNEKLFF. CDR3 nucleotides: TGTGCCAGCAGCTCTCGCGGGGGATCTAATGAAAAACTGTTTTTT. The rearrangement links TRBV7-3 to TRBJ1-4; weak D call: TRBD1 (5 bases). Trimming stripped 4 bases from V and 3 bases from J, with 12 bases between. CDR1 is SGHTA and CDR2 is FQGTGA in the germline V gene. The CDR3 sequence is 15 residues long.

The V and J genes are TRBV5-1 and TRBJ2-7; TRBD1 is a possible D gene (5 bases). Germline V gene data show CDR1 as SGHRS and CDR2 as YFSETQ. This CDR3 contains 14 residues. Trimming removed 7 bases from V and 5 bases from J, with 19 bases in between. The CDR3 loop reads CASEFGDRSDEQYF. The DNA of the CDR3 is TGCGCCAGCGAGTTTGGAGACAGATCGGACGAGCAGTACTTC.

On this clone itself: Different DNA sequences within this sample yield the same CDR3. The chain employs TRBV7-3 and TRBJ1-5, with D unresolved. With 2 bases removed from V and 5 bases from J, the gap between germline ends came to 7 bases. CDR1 and CDR2 (germline): SGHTA, FQGTGA. The CDR3 spans 13 residues. The CDR3, as DNA: TGTGCCAGCAGCTTAGATCGGGATCAGCCCCAGCATTTT. Translating gives CASSLDRDQPQHF.

This chain connects TRBV5-1 to TRBJ2-7; 10 bases are a match to TRBD1. This CDR3 is built from 14 residues. Losses at the gene ends were 4 bases for V and 5 bases for J; bases not matched to a gene: 6. Germline CDR1 reads SGHRS; CDR2 reads YFSETQ. The CDR3 nucleotides are TGCGCCAGCAGCCCGCGACAGGGGGCCGACGAGCAGTACTTC. This translates into CASSPRQGADEQYF.

The rearrangement links TRBV5-4 to TRBJ2-7; perhaps TRBD1 as D (6 bases). This CDR3 comprises 15 residues. The germline gives CDR1 SGHNT, CDR2 YYREEE (reference sequence). Trimming took off 4 bases at V and 2 bases at J, with 16 bases between the two ends. This CDR3 reads CASSPPTGPTYEQYF. In DNA form, the CDR3 reads TGTGCCAGCAGCCCTCCCACAGGGCCCACCTACGAGCAGTACTTC.